The 25 T cell receptor beta chains listed next were all sequenced from one sample in a study of OX40 agonist ivuxolimab in advanced cancers. Only in-frame clones appear in the TCRdb table, and some are missing; sequencing was by immunoSEQ multiplex PCR. This sample has about 49,000 clones; roughly 85% occur once, and the top ten carry about a fifth. This specimen consisted of CD4+ or CD8+ T cells sorted from blood, obtained in a trial of the OX40 agonist ivuxolimab. The receptors shown here come from an adult with an advanced solid tumor such as melanoma, head and neck, liver or kidney cancer.

The DNA for the CDR3 is TGTGCCTGGAGTGTAGGAGGGCCTGAAAAACTGTTTTTT. Its translation is CAWSVGGPEKLFF. V usage is TRBV30 and J usage is TRBJ1-4; D is undetermined. The V end lost 0 bases, the J end lost 7 bases, and 9 bases lay between the germline ends. The CDR3 runs 13 residues. Germline CDR1 reads GTSNPN; CDR2 reads SVGIG (reference sequence).

The CDR3 protein is CASSLNQGPSTDTQYF. CDR3 bases: TGCGCCAGCAGCTTGAATCAGGGCCCTAGCACAGATACGCAGTATTTT. V is TRBV5-1 and J is TRBJ2-3, with TRBD1 as a possible D gene (5 bases). The CDR3 runs to 16 residues. V was pared by 1 base and J by 0 bases, with 12 bases between. Germline CDR1 SGHRS, CDR2 YFSETQ. The variable domain in full, completed from reference TRBV5-1 and TRBJ2-3, reads KAGVTQTPRYLIKTRGQQVTLSCSPISGHRSVSWYQQTPGQGLQFLFEYFSETQRNKGNFPGRFSGRQFSNSRSEMNVSTLELGDSALYLCASSLNQGPSTDTQYFGPGTRLTVL.

This clone showed up just once. The chain is built from TRBV10-2 and TRBJ2-1; 9 bases align to TRBD1. Germline V lookup: CDR1 WSHSY, CDR2 SAAADI. V shed 4 bases and J 9 bases; nucleotides not matched to a gene: 7. The CDR3 runs 14 residues. DNA of the CDR3: TGCGCCAGCAGTGGGAACAGGGGGCCGGCTGAGCAGTTCTTC. Its translation: CASSGNRGPAEQFF.

The V gene is TRBV5-1, the J gene TRBJ2-7; 7 bases are a match to TRBD1. V was pared by 0 bases and J by 3 bases, with 3 bases of the junction left unmatched. Per the germline V gene, CDR1 is SGHRS and CDR2 is YFSETQ. The length of the CDR3 is 14 residues. This CDR3 reads CASSLGAGGYEQYV. CDR3 nucleotides: TGCGCCAGCAGCTTGGGGGCAGGGGGCTACGAGCAGTACGTC.

This chain joins TRBV7-6 and TRBJ1-1; the D is unclear. The CDR3 contains 13 residues. Per the germline V gene, CDR1 is SGHVS and CDR2 is FNYEAQ. Trimming shortened V by 1 base and J by 7 bases, and 10 bases separated the two germline ends. The CDR3 region is CASSLEEAGEAFF. The CDR3 region has the DNA TGTGCCAGCAGCTTAGAAGAGGCGGGTGAAGCTTTCTTT.

V is TRBV6-5 and J is TRBJ2-3, with a weak D call TRBD2 (6 bases). The CDR3 is 14 amino acids. CDR1 is MNHEY and CDR2 is SVGAGI in the germline V gene. V dropped 6 bases and J dropped 0 bases, with 10 bases sitting between them. The CDR3 is CASRLAASTDTQYF. The CDR3 coding sequence is TGTGCCAGCAGGTTAGCGGCTAGCACAGATACGCAGTATTTT.

The V and J genes are TRBV7-9 and TRBJ1-5; 7 nucleotides align to TRBD1. The germline CDR1 and CDR2 sequences are SEHNR and FQNEAQ (reference sequence). This CDR3 has 14 residues. J was trimmed by 2 bases and V by 7 bases; bases with no gene match: 5. Written as DNA, the CDR3 is TGTGCCAGCAAGGAGGGGGCGGGCAATCAGCCCCAGCATTTT. Translated: CASKEGAGNQPQHF. Combining the CDR3 with reference TRBV7-9 and TRBJ1-5 gives the whole variable domain DTGVSQNPRHKITKRGQNVTFRCDPISEHNRLYWYRQTLGQGPEFLTYFQNEAQLEKSRLLSDRFSAERPKGSFSTLEIQRTEQGDSAMYLCASKEGAGNQPQHFGDGTRLSIL.

The chain combines TRBV6-4 with TRBJ2-1, with 8 nucleotides matching TRBD2. Germline values: CDR1 MRHNA, CDR2 SNTAGT. This CDR3 has 15 residues. J lost 1 base, V lost 5 bases, and 4 bases had no gene match. The CDR3 DNA reads as TGTGCCAGCAGTAGCGGGGGCGATTCCTACAATGAGCAGTTCTTC. It codes for CASSSGGDSYNEQFF.

The J gene is TRBJ2-1, the V gene TRBV2; weak D call: TRBD2 (6 bases). The V end lost 6 bases, the J end lost 8 bases, and 20 bases lay between the germline ends. The germline V gene encodes CDR1 SNHLY and CDR2 FYNNEI. This CDR3 has 15 amino acids. CDR3 loop: CASRSGRRERDEQFF. DNA for the CDR3: TGTGCCAGCAGGTCCGGACGAAGGGAGCGGGATGAGCAGTTCTTC.

The genes are TRBV5-5 and TRBJ1-5, with 8 bases identical to TRBD1. This CDR3 has 16 residues. V was clipped by 4 bases and J by 3 bases; unmatched bases: 9. Germline loops: CDR1 SGHKS, CDR2 YYEKEE (reference sequence). The CDR3 bases are TGTGCCAGCAGCCCCCCAGGGGGCCTCTACAATCAGCCCCAGCATTTT. Translation: CASSPPGGLYNQPQHF.

Within the sample, this clone is medium-sized. The chain links TRBV6-5 to TRBJ1-6, with D tentatively TRBD1 (6 bases). CDR3 length: 13 residues. Germline V gene data show CDR1 as MNHEY and CDR2 as SVGAGI. Trimming shortened V by 5 bases and J by 10 bases, and 12 bases separated the two germline ends. The CDR3 region is CASSPIQGSPLHF. CDR3 bases: TGTGCCAGCAGTCCAATACAGGGCTCACCCCTCCACTTT.

This chain uses TRBV6-5 with TRBJ1-1; D is undetermined. The CDR3 has 14 amino acids. The germline V and J ends were trimmed by 6 bases and 0 bases, with 11 bases remaining between them. CDR1 is MNHEY and CDR2 is SVGAGI in the germline V gene. The CDR3 DNA reads as TGTGCCAGCAGCTGGAGGCACATGAACACTGAAGCTTTCTTT. This translates into CASSWRHMNTEAFF.

This clone was seen a few times. Other nucleotide sequences from this sample produce the same CDR3. The chain links TRBV4-1 to TRBJ1-1, with 7 bases fitting TRBD1. J lost 1 base, V lost 4 bases, and 6 bases had no gene match. The CDR3 runs 15 residues. Germline loops: CDR1 MGHRA, CDR2 YSYEKL. The CDR3 sequence: CASSLTGERNTEAFF. The CDR3 DNA reads as TGCGCCAGCAGCCTTACAGGGGAGAGGAACACTGAAGCTTTCTTT.

The chain joins TRBV6-5 to TRBJ2-7; D gene unclear. The CDR3 spans 15 residues. The germline V gene encodes CDR1 MNHEY and CDR2 SVGAGI. V lost 6 bases and J lost 2, with 17 bases in between. CDR3 nucleotide sequence: TGTGCCAGCAGCAAAATTGACCATTATCCCTACGAGCAGTACGTC. This codes for CASSKIDHYPYEQYV.

The chain links TRBV7-2 to TRBJ1-2; D is possibly TRBD1 (6 bases). V shed 3 bases and J shed 8 bases, with 13 bases lying between them. Germline assignment: CDR1 SGHTA and CDR2 FQGNSA. This CDR3 has 13 residues. CDR3 sequence: CASSFKTGHGYTF. For the CDR3, the DNA is TGTGCCAGCAGCTTCAAAACAGGGCACGGCTACACCTTC.

The DNA for the CDR3 is TGTGCCTGGAGTCCCGGATTGACCTACGAGCAGTACTTC. Amino acids: CAWSPGLTYEQYF. The chain employs TRBV30 and TRBJ2-7; D uncertain. Trimming cost V 2 bases and J 2 bases, with 10 bases left between them. The CDR3 contains 13 residues. The germline V gene encodes CDR1 GTSNPN and CDR2 SVGIG (reference sequence).

V usage is TRBV9 and J usage is TRBJ1-3; D remains ambiguous. V lost 4 bases to trimming and J lost 0 bases, with 17 bases between them. This CDR3 has 17 residues. Germline CDR1 is SGDLS and CDR2 is YYNGEE. CDR3 in amino acids: CASSPPLGSLSGNTIYF. The CDR3 nucleotides are TGTGCCAGCAGCCCTCCCTTGGGGAGCCTCTCTGGAAACACCATATATTTT.

The chain couples TRBV7-9 to TRBJ1-3; 11 bases align to TRBD1. The CDR3 has 15 amino acids. V lost 5 bases to trimming and J lost 4 bases; unmatched junction nucleotides: 4. Germline CDR1 reads SEHNR; CDR2 reads FQNEAQ (reference sequence). The CDR3 sequence: CASSPDRGHGNTIYF. The CDR3 region has the DNA TGTGCCAGCAGCCCGGACAGGGGGCACGGAAACACCATATATTTT.

The rearrangement links TRBV6-6 to TRBJ1-2; D not certain. The CDR3 contains 14 residues. Deletions cut 6 bases from V and 4 bases from J, with 15 bases between. Per the germline V gene, CDR1 is MNHNY and CDR2 is SVGAGI (reference sequence). CDR3 in DNA: TGTGCCAGCAGCGAAAGACGGGGAAGCTATGGCTACACCTTC. This encodes CASSERRGSYGYTF.

V is TRBV27 and J is TRBJ1-1; tentative D call: TRBD1 (6 bases). V gave up 3 bases and J gave up 0 bases, with 11 bases separating them. Germline lookup yields CDR1 MNHEY and CDR2 SMNVEV (reference sequence). This CDR3 contains 15 residues. Here the CDR3 reads CASSFDRNMNTEAFF. The CDR3 DNA follows: TGTGCCAGCAGTTTCGACAGGAACATGAACACTGAAGCTTTCTTT.

The rearrangement joins TRBV28 to TRBJ1-2; D ambiguous. Trimming left V 7 bases short and J 7 bases short, with 16 bases between. This CDR3 region has 13 residues. CDR1 MDHEN and CDR2 SYDVKM come from the germline V gene. The CDR3 DNA follows: TGTGCCAGCACCCCCCGGGTCGTCCTTGGCTACACCTTC. This sequence encodes CASTPRVVLGYTF.

The chain combines TRBV6-5 with TRBJ2-7, with TRBD1 as a possible D gene (5 bases). The CDR3 covers 12 residues. With 4 bases removed from V and 5 bases from J, the gap between germline ends came to 9 bases. From germline, CDR1 is MNHEY and CDR2 SVGAGI. Here the CDR3 reads CASSLIGDEQYF. The CDR3 region has the DNA TGTGCCAGCAGTTTGATAGGGGACGAGCAGTACTTC.

Only a few counts were recorded for this clone. The same CDR3 arises from other DNA sequences in this sample as well. The gene calls are TRBV5-6 and TRBJ1-2; 10 nucleotides line up with TRBD1. Germline trimming cut 3 bases from V and 1 base from J; bases unmatched to any gene: 3. Germline V gives CDR1 SGHDT, CDR2 YYEEEE. This CDR3 is built from 15 residues. CDR3 loop: CASSSGTGVNYGYTF. The DNA of the CDR3 is TGTGCCAGCAGCTCCGGGACAGGGGTTAACTATGGCTACACCTTC. The complete variable domain, with remaining parts taken from reference TRBV5-6 and TRBJ1-2, reads DAGVTQSPTHLIKTRGQQVTLRCSPKSGHDTVSWYQQALGQGPQFIFQYYEEEERQRGNFPDRFSGHQFPNYSSELNVNALLLGDSALYLCASSSGTGVNYGYTFGSGTRLTVV.

The chain couples TRBV7-9 to TRBJ2-2; D ambiguous. The CDR3 loop spans 14 amino acids. In germline, CDR1 is SEHNR, CDR2 FQNEAQ (reference sequence). V was shortened by 5 bases and J by 8 bases, with 15 bases between the two germline ends. The CDR3 region is CASSPDALGGELFF. Written as DNA, the CDR3 is TGTGCCAGCAGCCCGGACGCCCTGGGTGGGGAGCTGTTTTTT.

On this clone: The same CDR3 can be traced to other DNA sequences in this sample. V usage is TRBV6-5 and J usage is TRBJ1-1; D remains ambiguous. The CDR3 is 13 residues long. Germline CDR1 reads MNHEY; CDR2 reads SVGAGI. With 0 bases removed from V and 8 bases from J, the gap between germline ends came to 10 bases. This CDR3 reads CASSYSTGAEAFF. In DNA form, the CDR3 reads TGTGCCAGCAGTTACTCCACGGGCGCCGAAGCTTTCTTT.